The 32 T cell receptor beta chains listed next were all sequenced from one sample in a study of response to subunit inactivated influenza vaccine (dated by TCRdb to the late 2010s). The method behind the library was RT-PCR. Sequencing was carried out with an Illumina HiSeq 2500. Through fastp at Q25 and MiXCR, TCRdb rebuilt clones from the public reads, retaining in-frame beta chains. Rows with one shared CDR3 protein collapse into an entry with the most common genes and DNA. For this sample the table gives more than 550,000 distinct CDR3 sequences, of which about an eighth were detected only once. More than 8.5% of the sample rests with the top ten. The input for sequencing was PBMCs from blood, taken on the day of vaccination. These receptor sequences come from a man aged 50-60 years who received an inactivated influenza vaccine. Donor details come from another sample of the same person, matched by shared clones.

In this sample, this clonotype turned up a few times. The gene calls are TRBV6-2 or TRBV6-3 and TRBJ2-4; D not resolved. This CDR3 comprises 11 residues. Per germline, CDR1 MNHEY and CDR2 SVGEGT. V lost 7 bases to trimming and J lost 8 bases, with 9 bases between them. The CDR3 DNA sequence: TGTGCCAGCACAGATTTGGACATTCAGTACTTC. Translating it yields CASTDLDIQYF.

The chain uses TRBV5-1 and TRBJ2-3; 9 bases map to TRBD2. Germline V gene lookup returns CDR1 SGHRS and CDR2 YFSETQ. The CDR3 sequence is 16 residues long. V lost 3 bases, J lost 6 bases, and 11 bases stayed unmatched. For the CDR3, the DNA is TGCGCCAGCAGCTGGGCGGGAGCGGGGGGCCGGGATACGCAGTATTTT. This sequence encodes CASSWAGAGGRDTQYF.

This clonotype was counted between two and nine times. Written as DNA, the CDR3 is TGCGCCAGCAGCCAATCGATAGCCTATGGCTACACCTTC. Its translation is CASSQSIAYGYTF. The rearrangement joins TRBV4-3 to TRBJ1-2; D unclear. From germline, CDR1 is LGHNA and CDR2 YSLEER. V was shortened by 2 bases and J by 4 bases, with 8 bases between the two germline ends. CDR3 length: 13 residues.

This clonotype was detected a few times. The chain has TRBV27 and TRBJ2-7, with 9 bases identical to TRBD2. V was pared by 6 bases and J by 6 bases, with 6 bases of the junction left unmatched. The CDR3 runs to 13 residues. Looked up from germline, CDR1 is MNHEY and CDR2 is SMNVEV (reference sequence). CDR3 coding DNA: TGTGCCAGCAGCCCAGCGGGAGGCAGCGAGCAGTACTTC. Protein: CASSPAGGSEQYF.

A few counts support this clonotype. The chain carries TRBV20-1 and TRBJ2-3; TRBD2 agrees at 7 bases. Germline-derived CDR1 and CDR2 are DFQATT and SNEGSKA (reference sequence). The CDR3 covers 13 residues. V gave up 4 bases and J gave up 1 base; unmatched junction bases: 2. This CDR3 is CSATLAGTDTQYF. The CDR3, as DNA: TGCAGTGCTACCCTAGCGGGCACAGATACGCAGTATTTT.

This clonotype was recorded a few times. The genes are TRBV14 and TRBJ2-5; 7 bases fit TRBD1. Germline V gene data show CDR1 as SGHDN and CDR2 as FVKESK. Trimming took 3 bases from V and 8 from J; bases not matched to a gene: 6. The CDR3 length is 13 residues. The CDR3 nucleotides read TGTGCCAGCAGCCAGGGGACAGCAGAAACCCAGTACTTC. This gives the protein CASSQGTAETQYF.

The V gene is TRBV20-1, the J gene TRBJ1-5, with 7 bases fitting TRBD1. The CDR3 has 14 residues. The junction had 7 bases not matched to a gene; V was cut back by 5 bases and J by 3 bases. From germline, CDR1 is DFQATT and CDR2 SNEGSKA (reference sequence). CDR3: CSARQGQNNQPQHF. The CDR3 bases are TGCAGTGCTCGACAGGGTCAGAACAATCAGCCCCAGCATTTT.

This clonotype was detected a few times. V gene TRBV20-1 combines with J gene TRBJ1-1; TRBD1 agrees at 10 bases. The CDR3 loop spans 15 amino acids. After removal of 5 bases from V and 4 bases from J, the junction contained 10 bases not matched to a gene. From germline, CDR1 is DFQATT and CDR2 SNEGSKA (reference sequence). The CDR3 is CSAPRGDRGVTEAFF. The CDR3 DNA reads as TGCAGTGCTCCCAGGGGGGACAGGGGCGTCACTGAAGCTTTCTTT.

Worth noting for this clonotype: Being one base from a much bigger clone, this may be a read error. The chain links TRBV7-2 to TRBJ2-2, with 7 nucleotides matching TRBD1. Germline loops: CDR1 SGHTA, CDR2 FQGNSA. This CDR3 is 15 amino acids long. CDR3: CASSKQQGYTGELLF. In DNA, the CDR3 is TGTGCCAGCAGCAAGCAACAGGGGTACACCGGGGAGCTGCTTTTT.

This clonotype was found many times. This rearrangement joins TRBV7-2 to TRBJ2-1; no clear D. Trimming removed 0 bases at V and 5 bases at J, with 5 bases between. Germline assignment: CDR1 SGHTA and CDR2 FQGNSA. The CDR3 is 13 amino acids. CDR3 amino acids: CASSLAYNNEQFF. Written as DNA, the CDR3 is TGTGCCAGCAGCTTAGCGTATAACAATGAGCAGTTCTTC.

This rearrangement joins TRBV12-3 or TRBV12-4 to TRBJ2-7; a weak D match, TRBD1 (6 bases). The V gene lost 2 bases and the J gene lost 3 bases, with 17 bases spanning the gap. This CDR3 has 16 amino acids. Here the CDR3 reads CASSLHPGAGNYEQYF. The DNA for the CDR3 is TGTGCCAGCAGTTTACACCCAGGGGCTGGGAACTACGAGCAGTACTTC.

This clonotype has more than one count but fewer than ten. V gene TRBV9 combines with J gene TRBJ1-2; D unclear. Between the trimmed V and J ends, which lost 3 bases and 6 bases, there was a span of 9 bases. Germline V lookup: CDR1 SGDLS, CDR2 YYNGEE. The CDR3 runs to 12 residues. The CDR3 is CASSADLHGYTF. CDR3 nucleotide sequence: TGTGCCAGCAGCGCCGATCTCCATGGCTACACCTTC.

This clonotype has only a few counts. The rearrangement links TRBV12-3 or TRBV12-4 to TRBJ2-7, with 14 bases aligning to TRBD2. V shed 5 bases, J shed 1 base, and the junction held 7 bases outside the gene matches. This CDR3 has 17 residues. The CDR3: CASSIGLAGGFSYEQYF. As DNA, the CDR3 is TGTGCCAGCAGTATCGGACTAGCGGGGGGTTTTTCCTACGAGCAGTACTTC.

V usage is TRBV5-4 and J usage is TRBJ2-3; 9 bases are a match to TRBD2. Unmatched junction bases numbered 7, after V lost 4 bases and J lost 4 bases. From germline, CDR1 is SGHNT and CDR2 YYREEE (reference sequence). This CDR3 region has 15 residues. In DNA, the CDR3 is TGTGCCAGCAGCGCGAGCGGGAGGAGGGCAGATACGCAGTATTTT. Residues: CASSASGRRADTQYF.

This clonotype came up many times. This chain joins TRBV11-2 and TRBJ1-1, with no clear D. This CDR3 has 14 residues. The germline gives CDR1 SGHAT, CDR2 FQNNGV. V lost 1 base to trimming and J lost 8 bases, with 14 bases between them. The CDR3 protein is CASSLASARTEAFF. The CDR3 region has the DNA TGTGCCAGCAGCTTAGCATCGGCAAGGACCGAAGCTTTCTTT.

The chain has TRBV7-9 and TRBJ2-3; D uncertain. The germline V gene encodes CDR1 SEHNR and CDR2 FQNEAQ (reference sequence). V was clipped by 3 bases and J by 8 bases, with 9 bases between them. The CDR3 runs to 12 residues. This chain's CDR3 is CASSLDGFTQYF. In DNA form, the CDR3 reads TGTGCCAGCAGCTTGGATGGGTTTACGCAGTATTTT.

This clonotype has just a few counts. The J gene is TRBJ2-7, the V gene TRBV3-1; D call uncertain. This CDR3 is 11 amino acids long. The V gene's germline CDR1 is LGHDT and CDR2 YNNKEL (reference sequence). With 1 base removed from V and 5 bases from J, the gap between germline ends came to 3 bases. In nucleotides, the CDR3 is TGTGCCAGCAGCCAAGTCCACGAGCAGTACTTC. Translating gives CASSQVHEQYF.

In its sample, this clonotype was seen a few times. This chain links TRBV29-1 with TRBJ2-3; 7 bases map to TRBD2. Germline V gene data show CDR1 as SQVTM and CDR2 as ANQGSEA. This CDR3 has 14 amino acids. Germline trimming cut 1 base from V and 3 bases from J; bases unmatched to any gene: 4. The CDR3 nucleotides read TGCAGCGTTGAAGTAGGGAGGGGAACAGATACGCAGTATTTT. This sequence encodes CSVEVGRGTDTQYF.

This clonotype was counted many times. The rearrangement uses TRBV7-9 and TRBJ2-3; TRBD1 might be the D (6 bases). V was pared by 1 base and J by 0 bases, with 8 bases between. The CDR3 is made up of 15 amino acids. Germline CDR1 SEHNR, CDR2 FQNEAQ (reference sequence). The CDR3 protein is CASSLEGHSTDTQYF. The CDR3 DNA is TGTGCCAGCAGCTTAGAGGGACACAGCACAGATACGCAGTATTTT. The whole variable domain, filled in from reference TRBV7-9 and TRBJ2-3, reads DTGVSQNPRHKITKRGQNVTFRCDPISEHNRLYWYRQTLGQGPEFLTYFQNEAQLEKSRLLSDRFSAERPKGSFSTLEIQRTEQGDSAMYLCASSLEGHSTDTQYFGPGTRLTVL.

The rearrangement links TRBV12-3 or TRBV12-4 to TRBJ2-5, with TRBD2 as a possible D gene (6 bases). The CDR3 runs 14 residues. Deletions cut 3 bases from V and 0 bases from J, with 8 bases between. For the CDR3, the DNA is TGTGCCAGCAGTTTCCGGGGGAACCAAGAGACCCAGTACTTC. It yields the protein CASSFRGNQETQYF.

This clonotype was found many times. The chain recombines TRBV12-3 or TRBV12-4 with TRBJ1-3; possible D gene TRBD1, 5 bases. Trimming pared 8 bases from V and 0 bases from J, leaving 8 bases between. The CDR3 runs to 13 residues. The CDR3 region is CASGASSGNTIYF. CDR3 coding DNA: TGTGCCAGCGGGGCTTCCTCTGGAAACACCATATATTTT.

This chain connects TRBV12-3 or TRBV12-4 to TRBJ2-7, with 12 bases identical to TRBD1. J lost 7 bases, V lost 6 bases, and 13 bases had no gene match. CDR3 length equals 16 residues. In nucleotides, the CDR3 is TGTGCCAGCAGGAGAACCACGGGACAGGGGGCGGGGGAGCAGTACTTC. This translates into CASRRTTGQGAGEQYF.

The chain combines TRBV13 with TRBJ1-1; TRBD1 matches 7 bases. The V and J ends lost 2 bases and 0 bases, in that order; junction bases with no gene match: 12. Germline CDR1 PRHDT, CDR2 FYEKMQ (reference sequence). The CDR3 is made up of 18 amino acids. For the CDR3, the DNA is TGTGCCAGCAGCTTACCCGCTGAGACAGGGTTTTTGAACACTGAAGCTTTCTTT. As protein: CASSLPAETGFLNTEAFF.

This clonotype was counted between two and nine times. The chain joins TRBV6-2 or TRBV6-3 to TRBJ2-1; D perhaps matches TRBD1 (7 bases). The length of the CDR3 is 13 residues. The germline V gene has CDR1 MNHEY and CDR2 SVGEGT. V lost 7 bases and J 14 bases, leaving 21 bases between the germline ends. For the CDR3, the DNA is TGTGCCAGCACCGAAAGGAGGGGGCCTCCTGAGTTCTTC. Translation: CASTERRGPPEFF.

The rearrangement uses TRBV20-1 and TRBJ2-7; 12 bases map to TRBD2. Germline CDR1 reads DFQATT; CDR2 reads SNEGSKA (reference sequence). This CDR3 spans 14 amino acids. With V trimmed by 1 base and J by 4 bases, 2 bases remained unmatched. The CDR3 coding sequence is TGCAGTGCTAGAGGGACTAGCGGGATTTACGAGCAGTACTTC. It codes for CSARGTSGIYEQYF.

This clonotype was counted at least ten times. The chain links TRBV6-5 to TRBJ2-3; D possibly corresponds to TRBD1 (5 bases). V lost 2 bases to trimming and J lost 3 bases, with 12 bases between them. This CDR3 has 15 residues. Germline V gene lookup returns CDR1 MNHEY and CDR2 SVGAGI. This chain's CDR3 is CASSYPGYETDTQYF. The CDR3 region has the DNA TGTGCCAGCAGTTACCCAGGGTATGAGACAGATACGCAGTATTTT.

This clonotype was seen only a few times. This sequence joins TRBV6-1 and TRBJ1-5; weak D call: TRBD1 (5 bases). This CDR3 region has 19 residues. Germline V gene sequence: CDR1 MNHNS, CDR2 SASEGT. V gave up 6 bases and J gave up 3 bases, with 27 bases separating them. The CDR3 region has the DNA TGTGCCAGCAGCCACGGGACGACTTACGGGGAGGTGAACAATCAGCCCCAGCATTTT. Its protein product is CASSHGTTYGEVNNQPQHF.

CDR3 DNA sequence: TGTGCCAGCCGACATAGCGGGGGGGCCGGCACAGATACGCAGTATTTT. Translation: CASRHSGGAGTDTQYF. The chain is built from TRBV6-1 and TRBJ2-3, with TRBD2 identical over 11 bases. Germline V gene lookup returns CDR1 MNHNS and CDR2 SASEGT. V lost 8 bases to trimming and J lost 1 base; unmatched junction nucleotides: 8. This CDR3 comprises 16 residues.

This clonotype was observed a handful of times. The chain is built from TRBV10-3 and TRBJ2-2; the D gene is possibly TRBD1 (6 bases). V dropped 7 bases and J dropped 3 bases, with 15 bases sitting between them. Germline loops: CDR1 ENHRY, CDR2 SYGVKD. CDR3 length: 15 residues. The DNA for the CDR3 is TGTGCCATCAAGGACAGACGTGACTACACCGGGGAGCTGTTTTTT. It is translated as CAIKDRRDYTGELFF.

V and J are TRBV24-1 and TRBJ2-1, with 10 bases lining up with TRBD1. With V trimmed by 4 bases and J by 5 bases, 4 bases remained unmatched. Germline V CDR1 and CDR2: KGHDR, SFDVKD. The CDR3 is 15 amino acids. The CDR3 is CATSERQGANNEQFF. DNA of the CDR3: TGTGCCACCAGTGAAAGACAGGGGGCCAACAATGAGCAGTTCTTC.

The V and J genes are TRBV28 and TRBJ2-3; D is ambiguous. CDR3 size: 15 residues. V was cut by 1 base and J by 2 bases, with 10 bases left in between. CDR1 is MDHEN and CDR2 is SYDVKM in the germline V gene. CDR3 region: CASSLLIPYTDTQYF. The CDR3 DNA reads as TGTGCCAGCAGTTTATTAATCCCCTACACAGATACGCAGTATTTT.

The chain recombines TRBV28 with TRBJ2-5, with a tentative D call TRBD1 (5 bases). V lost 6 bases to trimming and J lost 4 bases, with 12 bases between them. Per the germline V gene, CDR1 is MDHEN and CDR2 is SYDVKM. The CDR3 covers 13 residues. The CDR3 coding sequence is TGTGCCAGCAGAAAGGGGTTCGGAGAGACCCAGTACTTC. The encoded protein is CASRKGFGETQYF.